The 12 T cell receptor beta chains given below trace back to one sample, sequenced in a study of CD8+CD57+ T cells in acquired aplastic anemia. Investigators profiled TCR beta VDJ and CDR3 from genomic DNA template. TCRdb re-called the reads with MiXCR, one entry per CDR3 protein. The sample records some 200,000 distinct CDR3 sequences, almost 35% being singletons. Sequencing was carried out using sorted CD4+, CD8+, or CD8+CD57+ T cells (not recorded which) from PBMCs. Source of these receptors: a human donor in good health, serving as a control.

The V and J genes are TRBV11-2 and TRBJ1-3, with D possibly TRBD1 on 6 matching bases. This CDR3 has 16 residues. V was pared by 2 bases and J by 3 bases, with 14 bases between. Germline V CDR1 and CDR2: SGHAT, FQNNGV. CDR3: CASSLRISRGGNTIYF. CDR3 in DNA: TGTGCCAGCAGCTTAAGAATCAGCAGGGGTGGAAACACCATATATTTT.

This clonotype came up many times. The chain links TRBV11-2 to TRBJ2-7; TRBD1 is a possible D gene (6 bases). The V gene lost 3 bases and the J gene lost 5 bases, with 14 bases spanning the gap. The CDR3 sequence is 14 residues long. The germline gives CDR1 SGHAT, CDR2 FQNNGV. CDR3 coding DNA: TGTGCCAGCAGCTTGGACAGAGTCTTCGACGAGCAGTACTTC. It specifies CASSLDRVFDEQYF.

This clonotype has a count of ten or more. This chain joins TRBV6-1 and TRBJ1-6; D remains unclear. V lost 8 bases and J 7 bases, leaving 15 bases between the germline ends. Germline V gives CDR1 MNHNS, CDR2 SASEGT. This CDR3 is built from 14 residues. CDR3: CASRGGPSNSPLHF. CDR3 coding DNA: TGTGCCAGCCGTGGCGGACCTTCCAATTCACCCCTCCACTTT.

This clonotype was observed once. V gene TRBV5-1 combines with J gene TRBJ2-3; perhaps TRBD2 as D (5 bases). CDR1 and CDR2 (germline): SGHRS, YFSETQ. The CDR3 extends over 12 amino acids. V was cut by 10 bases and J by 0 bases, with 9 bases left in between. The CDR3, as DNA: TGCGCCTGGTCGGGAAGCACAGATACGCAGTATTTT. Amino acid sequence: CAWSGSTDTQYF. Filled out from reference TRBV5-1 and TRBJ2-3, the complete variable domain reads KAGVTQTPRYLIKTRGQQVTLSCSPISGHRSVSWYQQTPGQGLQFLFEYFSETQRNKGNFPGRFSGRQFSNSRSEMNVSTLELGDSALYLCAWSGSTDTQYFGPGTRLTVL.

This clonotype has more than one count but fewer than ten. The V and J genes are TRBV29-1 and TRBJ1-2; 7 bases fit TRBD1. The trim removed 4 bases at V and 8 bases at J, leaving 16 bases unmatched. This CDR3 has 15 residues. Germline CDR1 and CDR2: SQVTM and ANQGSEA. The CDR3 loop reads CSVGGYSDREYGYTF. CDR3 coding DNA: TGCAGCGTTGGAGGGTATTCAGACAGGGAGTACGGCTACACCTTC.

The chain couples TRBV25-1 to TRBJ2-1; D may be TRBD1 or TRBD2 (6 bases each). The CDR3 sequence is 19 residues long. V was cut by 5 bases and J by 4 bases, with 27 bases left in between. Germline assignment: CDR1 MGHDK and CDR2 SYGVNS. CDR3 in DNA: TGTGCCAGCAGTCCCGGGGGACAACCACCTTACATCCCTTACAATGAGCAGTTCTTC. Translated, it gives CASSPGGQPPYIPYNEQFF. Variable domain in full (rest from reference TRBV25-1 and TRBJ2-1): EADIYQTPRYLVIGTGKKITLECSQTMGHDKMYWYQQDPGMELHLIHYSYGVNSTEKGDLSSESTVSRIRTEHFPLTLESARPSHTSQYLCASSPGGQPPYIPYNEQFFGPGTRLTVL.

Details on this clonotype: The junction shows a germline mismatch at one end, possibly a read error. The gene calls are TRBV19 and TRBJ1-6, with D unclear. Germline-derived CDR1 and CDR2 are LNHDA and SQIVND (reference sequence). The CDR3 is 13 residues long. In DNA, the CDR3 is TGTACCAGTAGTTCCGAACGGGGTCCACCCCTCCACTTT. Protein product: CTSSSERGPPLHF.

This clonotype was counted a few times. This chain uses TRBV12-3 or TRBV12-4 with TRBJ2-3, with TRBD1 matching over 8 bases. The CDR3 extends over 15 amino acids. J was trimmed by 0 bases and V by 5 bases; bases with no gene match: 4. The CDR3 DNA follows: TGTGCCAGCAGTAGCCAGGGGGCTAGCACAGATACGCAGTATTTT. Translating it yields CASSSQGASTDTQYF.

This clonotype has a count of ten or more. This chain uses TRBV19 with TRBJ2-1; a possible D gene is TRBD1 (6 bases). Looked up from germline, CDR1 is LNHDA and CDR2 is SQIVND (reference sequence). There are 13 residues in the CDR3. V lost 6 bases and J 1 base, leaving 7 bases between the germline ends. CDR3 sequence: CASRGGSYNEQFF. The CDR3 DNA follows: TGTGCCAGTAGAGGGGGATCCTACAATGAGCAGTTCTTC.

This sequence joins TRBV4-1 and TRBJ1-1; D is unresolved. V lost 1 base, J lost 7 bases, and 16 bases lay in between. Looked up from germline, CDR1 is MGHRA and CDR2 is YSYEKL. CDR3 length: 15 amino acids. CDR3 DNA sequence: TGCGCCAGCAGCCAAGTTTGGGTACAGTATGGTGAAGCTTTCTTT. Its protein product is CASSQVWVQYGEAFF.

The chain has TRBV19 and TRBJ2-5, with 11 positions matching TRBD2. Germline V lookup: CDR1 LNHDA, CDR2 SQIVND (reference sequence). V gave up 5 bases and J gave up 5 bases; unmatched junction bases: 7. CDR3 length equals 15 residues. In DNA, the CDR3 is TGTGCCAGTAGTTTTCTAGCGGGGGGTTGGGAGACCCAGTACTTC. Translating gives CASSFLAGGWETQYF.

V usage is TRBV28 and J usage is TRBJ1-2, with D possibly TRBD1 on 5 matching bases. CDR3 size: 14 residues. V dropped 3 bases and J dropped 6 bases, with 14 bases sitting between them. Looked up from germline, CDR1 is MDHEN and CDR2 is SYDVKM. DNA of the CDR3: TGTGCCAGCAGTTTTTCAGCAGGGTGGAATGGCTACACCTTC. Its protein product is CASSFSAGWNGYTF.